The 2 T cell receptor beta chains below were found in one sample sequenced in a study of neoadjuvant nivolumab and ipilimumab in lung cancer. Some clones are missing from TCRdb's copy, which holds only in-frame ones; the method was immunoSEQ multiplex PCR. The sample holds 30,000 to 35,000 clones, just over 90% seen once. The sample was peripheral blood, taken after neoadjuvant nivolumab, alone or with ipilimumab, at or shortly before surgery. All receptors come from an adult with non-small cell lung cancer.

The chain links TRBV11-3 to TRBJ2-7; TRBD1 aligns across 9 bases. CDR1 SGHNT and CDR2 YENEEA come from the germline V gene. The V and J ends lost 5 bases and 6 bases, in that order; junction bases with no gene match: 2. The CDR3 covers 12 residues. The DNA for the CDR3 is TGTGCCAGCAGCACGGGACAGGGCGAGCAGTACTTC. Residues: CASSTGQGEQYF.

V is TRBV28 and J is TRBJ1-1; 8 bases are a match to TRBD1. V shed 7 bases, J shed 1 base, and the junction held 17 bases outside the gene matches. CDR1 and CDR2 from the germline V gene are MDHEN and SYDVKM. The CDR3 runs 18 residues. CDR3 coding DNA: TGTGCCAGCACGCTTTCGAGGACAGGGTTTATCTCGAACACTGAAGCTTTCTTT. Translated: CASTLSRTGFISNTEAFF.